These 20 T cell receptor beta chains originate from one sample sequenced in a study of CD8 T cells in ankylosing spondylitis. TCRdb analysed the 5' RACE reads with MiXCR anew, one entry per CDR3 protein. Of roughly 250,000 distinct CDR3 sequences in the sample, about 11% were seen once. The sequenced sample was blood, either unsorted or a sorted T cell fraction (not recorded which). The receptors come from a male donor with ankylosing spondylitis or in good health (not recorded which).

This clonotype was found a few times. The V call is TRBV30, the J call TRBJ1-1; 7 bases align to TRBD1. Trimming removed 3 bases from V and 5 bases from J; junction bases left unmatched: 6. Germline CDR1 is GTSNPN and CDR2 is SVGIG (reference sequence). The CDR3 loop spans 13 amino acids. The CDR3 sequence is CAWRQGRETEAFF. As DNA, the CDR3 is TGTGCCTGGAGACAGGGGAGAGAGACTGAAGCTTTCTTT.

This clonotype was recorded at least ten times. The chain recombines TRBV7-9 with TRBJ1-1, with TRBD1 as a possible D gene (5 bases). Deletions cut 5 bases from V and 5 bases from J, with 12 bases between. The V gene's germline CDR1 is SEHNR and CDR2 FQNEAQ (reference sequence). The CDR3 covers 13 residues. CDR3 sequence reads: CASSPIGGTEAFF. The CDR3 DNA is TGTGCCAGCAGCCCAATCGGGGGGACTGAAGCTTTCTTT.

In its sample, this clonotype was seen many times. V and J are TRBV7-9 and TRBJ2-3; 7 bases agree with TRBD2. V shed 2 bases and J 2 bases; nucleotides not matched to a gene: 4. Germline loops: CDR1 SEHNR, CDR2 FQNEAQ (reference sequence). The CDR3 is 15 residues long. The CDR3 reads CASSLPSGHTDTQYF. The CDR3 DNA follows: TGTGCCAGCAGCTTACCTAGCGGCCACACAGATACGCAGTATTTT.

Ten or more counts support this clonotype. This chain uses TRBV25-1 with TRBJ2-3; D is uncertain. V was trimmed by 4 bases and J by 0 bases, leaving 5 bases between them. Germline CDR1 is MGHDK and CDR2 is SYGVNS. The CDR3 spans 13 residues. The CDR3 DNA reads TGTGCCAGCAGTGTGACGAGCACAGATACGCAGTATTTT. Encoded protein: CASSVTSTDTQYF.

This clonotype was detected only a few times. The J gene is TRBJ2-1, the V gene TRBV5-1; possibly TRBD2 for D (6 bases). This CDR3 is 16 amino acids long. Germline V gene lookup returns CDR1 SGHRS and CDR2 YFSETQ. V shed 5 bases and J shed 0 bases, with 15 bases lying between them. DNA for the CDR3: TGCGCCAGCAGTTTCGTAGACGGGGGCTCCTACAATGAGCAGTTCTTC. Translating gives CASSFVDGGSYNEQFF.

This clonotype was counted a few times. CDR3 amino acids: CASSLGTGNTGYTF. In DNA, the CDR3 is TGTGCCAGCAGCTTAGGGACAGGCAACACTGGCTACACCTTC. V usage is TRBV11-3 and J usage is TRBJ1-2; TRBD1 matches at 7 bases. This CDR3 comprises 14 residues. Germline CDR1 reads SGHNT; CDR2 reads YENEEA. The junction had 6 bases not matched to a gene; V was cut back by 1 base and J by 7 bases.

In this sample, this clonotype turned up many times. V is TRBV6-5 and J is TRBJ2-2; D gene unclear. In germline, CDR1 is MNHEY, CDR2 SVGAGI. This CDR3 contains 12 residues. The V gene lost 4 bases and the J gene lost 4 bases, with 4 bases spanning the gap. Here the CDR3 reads CASSWTTGELFF. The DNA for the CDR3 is TGTGCCAGCAGTTGGACCACCGGGGAGCTGTTTTTT.

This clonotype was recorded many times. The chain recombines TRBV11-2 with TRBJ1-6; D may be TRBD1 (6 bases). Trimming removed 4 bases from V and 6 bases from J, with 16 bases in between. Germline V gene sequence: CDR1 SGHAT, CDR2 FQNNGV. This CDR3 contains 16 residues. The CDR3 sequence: CASSSLPGARNSPLHF. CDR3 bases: TGTGCCAGCAGCTCCCTACCGGGGGCTCGTAATTCACCCCTCCACTTT.

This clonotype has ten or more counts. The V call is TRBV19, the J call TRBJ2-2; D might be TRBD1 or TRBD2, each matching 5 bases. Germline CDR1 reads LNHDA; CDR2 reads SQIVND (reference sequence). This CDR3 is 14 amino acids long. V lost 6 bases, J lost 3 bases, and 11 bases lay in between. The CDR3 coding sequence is TGTGCCAGTAGAGCGGACACTTACACCGGGGAGCTGTTTTTT. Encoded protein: CASRADTYTGELFF.

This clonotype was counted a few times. Here the CDR3 reads CASSRNQGPGANVLTF. CDR3 nucleotide sequence: TGTGCCAGCAGCCGCAACCAAGGCCCAGGGGCCAACGTCCTGACTTTC. The gene calls are TRBV4-2 and TRBJ2-6; D is unclear. The CDR3 has 16 amino acids. The V gene's germline CDR1 is LGHNA and CDR2 YNFKEQ. Between the trimmed V and J ends, which lost 4 bases and 4 bases, there was a span of 14 bases.

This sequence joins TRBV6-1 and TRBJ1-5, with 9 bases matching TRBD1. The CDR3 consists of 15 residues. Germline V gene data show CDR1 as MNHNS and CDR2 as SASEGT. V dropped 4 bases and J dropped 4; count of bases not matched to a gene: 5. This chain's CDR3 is CASSAGQGRNQPQHF. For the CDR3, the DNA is TGTGCCAGCAGTGCGGGACAGGGCAGAAATCAGCCCCAGCATTTT.

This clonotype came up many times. CDR3: CSARPPAGETQYF. The CDR3 bases are TGCAGTGCCAGACCCCCGGCAGGAGAGACCCAGTACTTC. This sequence joins TRBV20-1 and TRBJ2-5; no reliable D call. With 6 bases removed from V and 4 bases from J, the gap between germline ends came to 15 bases. Germline V gene data show CDR1 as DFQATT and CDR2 as SNEGSKA (reference sequence). The CDR3 contains 13 residues.

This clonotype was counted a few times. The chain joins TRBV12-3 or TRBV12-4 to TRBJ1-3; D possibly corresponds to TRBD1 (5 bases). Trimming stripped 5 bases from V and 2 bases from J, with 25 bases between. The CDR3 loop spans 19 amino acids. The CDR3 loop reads CASSPFRRGEAVAGNTIYF. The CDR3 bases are TGTGCCAGCAGTCCTTTCCGGCGGGGGGAAGCGGTGGCTGGAAACACCATATATTTT.

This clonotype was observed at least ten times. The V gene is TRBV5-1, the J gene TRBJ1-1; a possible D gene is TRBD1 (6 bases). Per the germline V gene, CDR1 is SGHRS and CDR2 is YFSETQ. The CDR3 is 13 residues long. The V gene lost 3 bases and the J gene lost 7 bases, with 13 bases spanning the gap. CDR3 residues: CASSSWGAGEAFF. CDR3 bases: TGCGCCAGCAGCTCGTGGGGGGCTGGTGAAGCTTTCTTT.

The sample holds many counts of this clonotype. The CDR3 loop is CSAEDSGEGAGELFF. The CDR3 DNA reads TGCAGTGCAGAAGATAGCGGGGAGGGCGCCGGGGAGCTGTTTTTT. The V and J genes are TRBV20-1 and TRBJ2-2, with 8 bases lining up with TRBD2. This CDR3 is 15 amino acids long. The trim removed 6 bases at V and 6 bases at J, leaving 12 bases unmatched. Germline lookup yields CDR1 DFQATT and CDR2 SNEGSKA (reference sequence).

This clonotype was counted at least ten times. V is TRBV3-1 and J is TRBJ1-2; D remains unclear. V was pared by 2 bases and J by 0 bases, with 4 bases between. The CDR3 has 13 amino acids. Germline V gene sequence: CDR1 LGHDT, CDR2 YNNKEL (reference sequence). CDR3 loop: CASSQSTNYGYTF. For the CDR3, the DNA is TGTGCCAGCAGCCAATCTACTAACTATGGCTACACCTTC.

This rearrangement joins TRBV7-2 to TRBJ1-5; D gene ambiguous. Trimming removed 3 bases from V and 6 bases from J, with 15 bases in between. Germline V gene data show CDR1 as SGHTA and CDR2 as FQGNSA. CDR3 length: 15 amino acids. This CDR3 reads CASSLEVSVSQPQHF. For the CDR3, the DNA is TGTGCCAGCAGCTTGGAGGTGTCGGTGAGTCAGCCCCAGCATTTT.

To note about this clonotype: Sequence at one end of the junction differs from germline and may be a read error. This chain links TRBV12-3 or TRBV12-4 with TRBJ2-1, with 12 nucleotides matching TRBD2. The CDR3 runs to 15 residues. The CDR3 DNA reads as TGTGCCAGCAGTCTAGCGGGAGGGCCTCAGGGTGAGCAGTTCTTC. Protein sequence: CASSLAGGPQGEQFF.

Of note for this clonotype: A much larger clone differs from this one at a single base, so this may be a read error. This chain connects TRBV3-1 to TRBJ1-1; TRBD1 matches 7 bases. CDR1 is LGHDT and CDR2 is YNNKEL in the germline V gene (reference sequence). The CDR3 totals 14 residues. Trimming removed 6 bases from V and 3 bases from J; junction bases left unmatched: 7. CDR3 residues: CASRRRDSHTEAFF. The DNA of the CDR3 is TGTGCCAGCAGGCGCCGGGACAGTCACACTGAAGCTTTCTTT.

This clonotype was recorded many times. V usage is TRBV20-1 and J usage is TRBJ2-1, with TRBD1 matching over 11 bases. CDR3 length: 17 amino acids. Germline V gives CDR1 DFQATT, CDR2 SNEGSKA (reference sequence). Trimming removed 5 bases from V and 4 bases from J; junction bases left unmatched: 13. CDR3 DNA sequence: TGCAGTGCTCGCCGAACTTCCGGGACAGGGGGGTACAATGAGCAGTTCTTC. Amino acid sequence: CSARRTSGTGGYNEQFF.